This T cell receptor (beta chain) emerged from a study of blood T cell repertoires in COVID-19 (dated by TCRdb to about 2020). In terms of the full investigation: The collaborator samples originated in the United States, Italy and Spain and spanned the acute and convalescent phases of COVID-19. The prospective study material was composed of cDNA or gDNA derived from T cells, B-cell-depleted T cells, or PBMCs. The dataset comprised deeply sampled blood TCRbeta repertoires from subjects exposed to, actively infected with, or recovered from COVID-19. The repertoires were made available in a free public database intended to serve as a resource for research on the immune response to SARS-CoV-2. The samples were drawn from two sources: the first 160 participants of the ongoing ImmuneRACE study, and 1,200 or so subjects contributed by 6 global collaborators. The sample metadata nearly always contained a de-identified subject ID, COVID-19 status, age in years and sex. HLA class I and class II types, where available, came from metadata supplied by the sample provider rather than from assay-based typing. The full study reports these points: The quantity of clinical and demographic metadata differed by source and by participant and was supplied without curation.

Participants in the prospective study were aged about 18 to 90 years, lived in about two dozen United States geographic areas, and enrolled through a virtual design. Cohort assignment in the prospective study relied on participant-reported clinical history from a screening survey and a study questionnaire. In the prospective study, mobile phlebotomists collected whole blood, serum and a nasopharyngeal or oropharyngeal swab from each participant. Participants in the prospective study had the option to provide additional blood draws and questionnaires over a roughly two-month period. Before DNA extraction, prospective study blood samples were shipped either frozen or at room temperature. The junction shows trimming of 5 bases on V and 3 bases on J, plus 17 bases between the germline ends. The CDR3 holds 15 amino acids from the cysteine to the phenylalanine. This entry keeps only the CDR3 DNA: 45 bases, framed from base 1. CDR1 and CDR2, per the germline V gene (reference sequence), are MNHEY and SMNVEV.

As to this clone: Its antigen remains undetermined. Base qualities are missing; no much larger clone stands one base away.

TCRbeta CDR3 regions were amplified from genomic DNA by means of the immunoSEQ Assay, a bias-controlled multiplex PCR. In the source study's methods: Within the assay, amplification of reference gene primers was used to estimate how many nucleated cells each sample contained. To quantify the absolute abundance of each unique TCRbeta CDR3 rearrangement, sequence reads were collapsed and filtered. For each sample, productive Simpson clonality was calculated as the square root of Simpson's diversity index over productive rearrangements. This is the immuneACCESS table as TCRdb keeps it, with only in-frame sequences that have V and J called. A part of the clones is gone; compared with another copy, unresolved V genes explain less than half, and the rest is unexplained. V, J and clone size are those of that table, while D and trimming were read from the DNA. The sample table contains about 270,000 clones; only one count was recorded for about nine tenths of them. About 2.3% of the sample goes to the ten largest clones.

The V gene is TRBV27 and the J gene is TRBJ2-7, and perhaps TRBD2 as D gene, on 7 matching bases. The sample was PBMCs or T cells enriched from blood (not recorded which). The TCR was taken from a woman between 40 and 55 years old with acute COVID-19. The CDR3 amino acid sequence is: CASSLRGGAVYEQYF. The bases are TGTGCCAGCAGTCTTAGGGGGGGGGCAGTCTACGAGCAGTACTTC.